Here is one T cell receptor beta chain with its context. Its specificity is not known. Related graft donors supplied nonmyeloablative bone marrow transplants, and mixed chimerism was transient. The data are from a study of Tregs in tolerant kidney transplant recipients. Study observations and caveats: In tolerant patients, donor-specific Tregs outgrew total Tregs, suggesting antigen-driven expansion.

TCRdb's copy holds only in-frame clones and misses some; the assay was immunoSEQ multiplex PCR. This sample carries tens of thousands of clones, approximately 93% of them seen once, and the ten largest clones take around 1.6%. The sequenced sample was CD4+ T cells from blood (PBMCs), obtained 12 months after the transplant. This sequence originates from a human patient who received a combined kidney and bone marrow transplant. Some T cells may be transferred from the graft donor.

CDR3 DNA: TGTGCCAGTAGTGCAATTCCCCCGGGACTAGCGGGAGTTGAGCAGTTCTTC. Its protein is CASSAIPPGLAGVEQFF. The chain carries TRBV19 and TRBJ2-1; 14 bases line up with TRBD2. With 5 bases clipped from V and 9 bases from J, the junction kept 12 bases outside the gene matches. This CDR3 spans 17 amino acids. Germline V gives CDR1 LNHDA, CDR2 SQIVND (reference sequence).